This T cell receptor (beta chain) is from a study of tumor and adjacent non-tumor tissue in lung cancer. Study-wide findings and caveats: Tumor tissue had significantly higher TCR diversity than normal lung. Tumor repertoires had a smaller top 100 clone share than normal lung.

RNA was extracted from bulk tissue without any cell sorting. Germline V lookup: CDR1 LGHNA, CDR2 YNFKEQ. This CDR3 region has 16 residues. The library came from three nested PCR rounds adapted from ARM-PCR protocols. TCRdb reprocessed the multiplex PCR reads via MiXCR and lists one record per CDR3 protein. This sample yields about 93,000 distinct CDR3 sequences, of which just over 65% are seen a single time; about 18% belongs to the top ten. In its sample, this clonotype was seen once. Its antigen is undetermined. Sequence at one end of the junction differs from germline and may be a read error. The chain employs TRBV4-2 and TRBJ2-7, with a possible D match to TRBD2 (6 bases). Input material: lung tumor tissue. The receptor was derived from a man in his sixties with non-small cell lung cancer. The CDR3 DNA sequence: TGTGCTAGCAGCCAAGCGTCTAGCGTATCCTCCTACGAGCAGTACTTC. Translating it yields CASSQASSVSSYEQYF.